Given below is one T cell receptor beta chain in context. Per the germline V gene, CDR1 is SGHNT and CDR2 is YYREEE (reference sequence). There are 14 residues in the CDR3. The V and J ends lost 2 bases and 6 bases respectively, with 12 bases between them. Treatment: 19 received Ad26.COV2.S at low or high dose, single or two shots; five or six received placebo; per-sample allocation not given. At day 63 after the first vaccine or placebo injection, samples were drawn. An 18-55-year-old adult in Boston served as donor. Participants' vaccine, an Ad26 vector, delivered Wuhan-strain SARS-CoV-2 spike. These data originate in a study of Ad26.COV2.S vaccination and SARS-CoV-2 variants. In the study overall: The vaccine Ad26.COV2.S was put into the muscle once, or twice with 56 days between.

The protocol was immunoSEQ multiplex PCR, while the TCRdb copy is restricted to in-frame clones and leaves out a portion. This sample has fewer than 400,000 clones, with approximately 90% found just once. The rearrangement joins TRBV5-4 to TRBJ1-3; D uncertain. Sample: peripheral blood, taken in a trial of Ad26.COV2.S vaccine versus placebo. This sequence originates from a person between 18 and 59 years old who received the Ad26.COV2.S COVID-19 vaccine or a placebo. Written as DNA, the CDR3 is TGTGCCAGCAGCTTTTCGGCCGCGGAAAACACCATATATTTT. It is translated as CASSFSAAENTIYF. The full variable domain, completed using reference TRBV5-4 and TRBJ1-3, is ETGVTQSPTHLIKTRGQQVTLRCSSQSGHNTVSWYQQALGQGPQFIFQYYREEENGRGNFPPRFSGLQFPNYSSELNVNALELDDSALYLCASSFSAAENTIYFGEGSWLTVV.